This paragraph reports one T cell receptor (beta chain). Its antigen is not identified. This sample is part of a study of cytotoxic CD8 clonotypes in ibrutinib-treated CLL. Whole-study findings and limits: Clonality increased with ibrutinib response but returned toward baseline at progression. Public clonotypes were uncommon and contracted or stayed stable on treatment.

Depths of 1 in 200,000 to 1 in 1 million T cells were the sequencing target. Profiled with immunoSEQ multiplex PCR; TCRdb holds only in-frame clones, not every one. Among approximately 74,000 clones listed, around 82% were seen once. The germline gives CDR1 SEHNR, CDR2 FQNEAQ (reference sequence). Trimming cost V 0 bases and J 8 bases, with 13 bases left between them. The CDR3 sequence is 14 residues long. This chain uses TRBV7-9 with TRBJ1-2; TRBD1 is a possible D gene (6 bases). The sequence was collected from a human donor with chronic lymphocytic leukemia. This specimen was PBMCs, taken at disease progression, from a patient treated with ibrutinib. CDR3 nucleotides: TGTGCCAGCAGCTTAGCGGGGGGCGGAGACGGCTACACCTTC. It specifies CASSLAGGGDGYTF.